This TCR beta chain appears in the sequencing data of a study of control samples from healthy donors and cancer patients. This clone was counted once. CDR1 LNHDA and CDR2 SQIVND come from the germline V gene (reference sequence). Trimming removed 7 bases from V and 8 bases from J, with 14 bases in between. This CDR3 spans 13 amino acids. Profiled with immunoSEQ multiplex PCR; TCRdb holds only in-frame clones, not every one. The sample holds approximately 90,000 clones; 86% are singletons and the top ten take over 20%. The sequenced sample was blood. The chain is built from TRBV19 and TRBJ1-4; D might be TRBD1 (6 bases). This receptor was taken from a man aged 30-40 years in good health. CDR3 loop: CASTRTVEEKLFF. In nucleotides, the CDR3 is TGTGCCAGTACCAGGACAGTGGAGGAAAAACTGTTTTTT. Combining the CDR3 with reference TRBV19 and TRBJ1-4 gives the whole variable domain DGGITQSPKYLFRKEGQNVTLSCEQNLNHDAMYWYRQDPGQGLRLIYYSQIVNDFQKGDIAEGYSVSREKKESFPLTVTSAQKNPTAFYLCASTRTVEEKLFFGSGTQLSVL.